This T cell receptor beta chain stems from a study of neurological immune-mediated disorders. A 10-nucleotide random UMI tagged transcripts in template-switch 5'RACE cDNA synthesis. Using its own MiXCR run on the 5' RACE reads, TCRdb lists one record per CDR3 protein. The table shows roughly 52,000 distinct CDR3 sequences, with less than 6% occurring only once. With respect to this clonotype: At one boundary the junction diverges from the germline segment, which might be a read error.

950,000 to 1,000,000 sorted CD4+ or CD8+ T cells made each library. This TCR was sampled from a woman under 30 with multiple sclerosis. The sample was CD4+ T cells from blood.

The CDR3 sequence is CANSQDPGRGEKAFF. CDR3 DNA: TGTGCCAACAGCCAAGATCCGGGACGGGGTGAAAAAGCTTTCTTT. The J gene is TRBJ1-1, the V gene TRBV3-1; D might be TRBD1 (5 bases). The length of the CDR3 is 15 residues. Germline CDR1 and CDR2: LGHDT and YNNKEL (reference sequence).